This T cell receptor (beta chain) stems from a study of blood T cell repertoires in COVID-19. This CDR3 spans 13 amino acids. The V gene lost 7 bases and the J gene lost 7 bases, with 16 bases spanning the gap. Germline loops: CDR1 ENHRY, CDR2 SYGVKD. How the authors handled the data: Reference gene primers were amplified, and this amplification served to estimate nucleated cell counts. Measured with immunoSEQ multiplex PCR; TCRdb has only the in-frame clones, and not every one. From that table come the V and J calls and clone size; the DNA was used to work out D and trimming. The sample consists of roughly 290,000 clones, approximately 90% of them appearing once.

The receptor was isolated from a woman in her fifties or sixties with acute or convalescent COVID-19. Sequenced input: peripheral blood. The chain uses TRBV10-3 and TRBJ1-1, with D possibly TRBD1 on 5 matching bases. As DNA, the CDR3 is TGTGCCATCACCGAGACAGAACAGTTTGAAGCTTTCTTT. Translating it yields CAITETEQFEAFF.